What follows are 5 T cell receptor beta chains derived from one specimen sequenced in a study of cytomegalovirus exposure and HLA in healthy donors. It was with 60 Vbeta and 13 Jbeta primers that the PCR ran. Sequencing used immunoSEQ multiplex PCR; TCRdb keeps in-frame clones, though not all of them. The top ten hold more than 2% of the sample, which has more than 85,000 clones, under 90% seen once. Material for sequencing was PBMCs. All receptors come from a woman under 40 in good health and CMV-seronegative.

The chain is built from TRBV2 and TRBJ2-1, with 12 bases fitting TRBD1. CDR3 length equals 20 residues. Looked up from germline, CDR1 is SNHLY and CDR2 is FYNNEI. V trimming: 6 bases; J trimming: 1 base; junction bases outside the gene matches: 16. This chain's CDR3 is CASRGQARDRGRESYNEQFF. As DNA, the CDR3 is TGTGCCAGCAGGGGACAGGCTCGGGACAGGGGGCGTGAATCCTACAATGAGCAGTTCTTC.

V is TRBV5-4 and J is TRBJ2-6; 7 nucleotides agree with TRBD1. CDR3 size: 16 residues. The germline V gene has CDR1 SGHNT and CDR2 YYREEE (reference sequence). With V trimmed by 1 base and J by 3 bases, 4 bases remained unmatched. The CDR3 is CASSLRRGHGANVLTF. The CDR3 coding sequence is TGTGCCAGCAGCTTGAGAAGGGGGCATGGGGCCAACGTCCTGACTTTC.

This chain links TRBV7-2 with TRBJ1-3, with D uncertain. The CDR3 loop spans 13 amino acids. From germline, CDR1 is SGHTA and CDR2 FQGNSA. Trimming cost V 0 bases and J 7 bases, with 7 bases left between them. CDR3 sequence (DNA): TGTGCCAGCAGCTTAGCAAATTCGAACACCATATATTTT. Residues: CASSLANSNTIYF.

There are a few counts of this clone. The chain combines TRBV6-5 with TRBJ2-7; 7 bases agree with TRBD2. Germline CDR1 is MNHEY and CDR2 is SVGAGI. Germline trimming cut 6 bases from V and 6 bases from J; bases unmatched to any gene: 11. This CDR3 is 14 amino acids long. CDR3 sequence reads: CASSTARGGGEQYF. CDR3 DNA sequence: TGTGCCAGCAGCACCGCTCGCGGGGGTGGCGAGCAGTACTTC.

This rearrangement joins TRBV30 to TRBJ2-2, with 14 bases identical to TRBD2. Looked up from germline, CDR1 is GTSNPN and CDR2 is SVGIG (reference sequence). This CDR3 has 18 amino acids. Trimming at V came to 6 bases and at J to 5 bases, leaving 14 bases not matched to a gene. The CDR3 DNA is TGTGCCTGCCGGACCTCGGGACTAGCGGGAGAAGGGACCGGGGAGCTGTTTTTT. Its translation is CACRTSGLAGEGTGELFF.